The present T cell receptor (beta chain) was sequenced within a study of CD4 T cells in relation to SARS-CoV-2 and coronaviruses. Using immunoSEQ multiplex PCR, the repertoire was profiled, and TCRdb retains in-frame clones only, with some absent. The sample yields 40,000 or so clones, 80% to 90% seen once. The CDR3 loop spans 12 amino acids. CDR1 and CDR2 (germline): SGHDN, FVKESK. V was shortened by 3 bases and J by 8 bases, with 10 bases between the two germline ends. This clone was seen once. The chain carries TRBV14 and TRBJ1-2; D unclear. Sequencing was done on a sample of memory CD4+ T cells from PBMCs. The source of this sequence is an adult with COVID-19. The CDR3 reads CASSQHTKGYTF. The CDR3 coding sequence is TGTGCCAGCAGCCAGCACACTAAAGGCTACACCTTC.